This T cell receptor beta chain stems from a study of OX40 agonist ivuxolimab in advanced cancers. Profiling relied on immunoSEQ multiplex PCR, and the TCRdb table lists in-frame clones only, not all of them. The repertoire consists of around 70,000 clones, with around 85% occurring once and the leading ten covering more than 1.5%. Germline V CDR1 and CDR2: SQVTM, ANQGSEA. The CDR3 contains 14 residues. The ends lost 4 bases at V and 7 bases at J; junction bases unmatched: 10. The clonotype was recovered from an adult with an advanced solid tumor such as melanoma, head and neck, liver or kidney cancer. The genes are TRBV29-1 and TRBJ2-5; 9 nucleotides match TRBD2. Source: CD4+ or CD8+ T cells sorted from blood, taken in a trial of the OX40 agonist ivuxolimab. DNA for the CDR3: TGCAGCGTTGGGGGGCGGGAGGGCCGAGGGACCCAGTACTTC. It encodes CSVGGREGRGTQYF. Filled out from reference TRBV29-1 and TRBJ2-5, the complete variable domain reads SAVISQKPSRDICQRGTSLTIQCQVDSQVTMMFWYRQQPGQSLTLIATANQGSEATYESGFVIDKFPISRPNLTFSTLTVSNMSPEDSSIYLCSVGGREGRGTQYFGPGTRLLVL.